This T cell receptor (beta chain) was recorded in a study of response to subunit inactivated influenza vaccine. General study results and limits: Only a handful of new T cells, the authors suggested, are recruited with each seasonal influenza vaccination.

One entry per CDR3 protein results from TCRdb running MiXCR on the RT-PCR reads. The data show more than 600,000 distinct CDR3 sequences, under 20% seen once. V was trimmed by 3 bases and J by 6 bases, leaving 10 bases between them. This CDR3 has 13 amino acids. This clonotype was observed at least ten times. What it binds is unknown. V usage is TRBV12-3 or TRBV12-4 and J usage is TRBJ2-3, with no clear D. This TCR came from a man in his fifties or sixties who received an inactivated influenza vaccine. The sample here was PBMCs from blood, taken around 5 days after vaccination. The CDR3 DNA is TGTGCCAGCAGTTTCGCCGACACGGATACGCAGTATTTT. The encoded protein is CASSFADTDTQYF.